This TCR beta chain came from a study of OX40 agonist ivuxolimab in advanced cancers. Study-wide findings and caveats: Low normalized T-cell clonal expansion also characterized some of the nonresponders. CD4+ and CD8+ blood T cells expanded clonally by week 6 at 0.1 to 3.0 mg/kg. In the 0.1-3.0 mg/kg groups, partial responders showed among the lowest expansion.

Only a few counts were recorded for this clone. Antigen specificity is unknown. Germline V lookup: CDR1 SGHTS, CDR2 YDEGEE. CDR3 length equals 16 residues. V lost 5 bases and J lost 2; bases outside the gene matches: 12. Clones were read by immunoSEQ multiplex PCR, and TCRdb kept only the in-frame ones, dropping some. The sample has approximately 48,000 clones, 60% to 80% seen once; the top ten hold around 2%. This receptor was identified in an adult with an advanced solid tumor such as melanoma, head and neck, liver or kidney cancer. The chain is built from TRBV5-8 and TRBJ2-5; 7 bases match TRBD2. Sample: CD4+ or CD8+ T cells sorted from blood, taken in a trial of the OX40 agonist ivuxolimab. Here the CDR3 DNA reads TGTGCCAGCAGTCGGGGGGAACTTAGCGGACAAGAGACCCAGTACTTC. This sequence encodes CASSRGELSGQETQYF.